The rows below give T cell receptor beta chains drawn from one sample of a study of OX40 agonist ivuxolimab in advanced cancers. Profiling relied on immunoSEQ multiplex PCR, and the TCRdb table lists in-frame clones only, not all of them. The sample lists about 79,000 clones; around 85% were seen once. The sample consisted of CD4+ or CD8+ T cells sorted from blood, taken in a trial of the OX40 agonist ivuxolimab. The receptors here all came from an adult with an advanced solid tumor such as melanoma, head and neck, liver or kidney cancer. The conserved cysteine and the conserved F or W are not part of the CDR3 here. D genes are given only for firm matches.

CDR3aa: ATRRGQGASNEQF
j_gene: TRBJ2-1
v_gene: TRBV10-3
d_gene: TRBD1

CDR3aa: ASSVTLGEVGEAF
j_gene: TRBJ1-1
v_gene: TRBV9
d_gene: -

CDR3aa: ASSPTGLDTQY
j_gene: TRBJ2-3
v_gene: TRBV5-1
d_gene: -

CDR3aa: ASRALAGGANTGELF
j_gene: TRBJ2-2
v_gene: TRBV6-1
d_gene: TRBD2

CDR3aa: ASRSDGSTDTQY
j_gene: TRBJ2-3
v_gene: TRBV27
d_gene: -

CDR3aa: ASSRWAGGADTQY
j_gene: TRBJ2-3
v_gene: TRBV28
d_gene: -

CDR3aa: ASKLRGDTGELF
j_gene: TRBJ2-2
v_gene: TRBV5-1
d_gene: -

CDR3aa: ASRSTLYEQY
j_gene: TRBJ2-7
v_gene: TRBV27
d_gene: -

CDR3aa: ASSQGQGYEQF
j_gene: TRBJ2-1
v_gene: TRBV4-1
d_gene: TRBD1

CDR3aa: ATSTPLSGRYNEQF
j_gene: TRBJ2-1
v_gene: TRBV15
d_gene: TRBD2

CDR3aa: ASSFAFGELPNEKLF
j_gene: TRBJ1-4
v_gene: TRBV28
d_gene: -

CDR3aa: ASSLDRGSNQPQH
j_gene: TRBJ1-5
v_gene: TRBV7-2
d_gene: -

CDR3aa: ASSLELAGASYEQY
j_gene: TRBJ2-7
v_gene: TRBV7-9
d_gene: TRBD2

CDR3aa: ASSPSQSRTGELF
j_gene: TRBJ2-2
v_gene: TRBV18
d_gene: -

CDR3aa: ASSSKTRTGGCGAF
j_gene: TRBJ1-1
v_gene: TRBV21-1
d_gene: -

CDR3aa: SAGQLLYKAF
j_gene: TRBJ1-1
v_gene: TRBV29-1
d_gene: -

CDR3aa: ASTRLPSSYEQY
j_gene: TRBJ2-7
v_gene: TRBV2
d_gene: -

CDR3aa: ASSFTQGPDEAF
j_gene: TRBJ1-1
v_gene: TRBV6-5
d_gene: -

CDR3aa: ASSYSGTTNQPQH
j_gene: TRBJ1-5
v_gene: TRBV6-5
d_gene: -

CDR3aa: ASSPYLGHEQY
j_gene: TRBJ2-7
v_gene: TRBV18
d_gene: -

CDR3aa: ASSRTSPSTEEQF
j_gene: TRBJ2-1
v_gene: TRBV4-3
d_gene: -

CDR3aa: ASRTWGESYEQY
j_gene: TRBJ2-7
v_gene: TRBV6-1
d_gene: -

CDR3aa: ASSVTAGEFSGANVLT
j_gene: TRBJ2-6
v_gene: TRBV19
d_gene: -

CDR3aa: ASSRLTSGSYEQY
j_gene: TRBJ2-7
v_gene: TRBV5-4
d_gene: TRBD2

CDR3aa: AFDSLLREQY
j_gene: TRBJ2-7
v_gene: TRBV6-1
d_gene: -

CDR3aa: ASSYGLAGANEQF
j_gene: TRBJ2-1
v_gene: TRBV2
d_gene: TRBD2